This T cell receptor beta chain was sequenced for a study of T cells in Graves' hyperthyroidism and ophthalmopathy. The CDR3 covers 14 residues. With 10 bases clipped from V and 0 bases from J, the junction kept 6 bases outside the gene matches. Details on this clonotype: Its specificity is not known.

Study-level results: From stable hyperthyroidism, ophthalmopathy was separated by a 13 V-J model. Ophthalmopathy got predicted by the model a median 6.5 months before its onset.

Pregnant or lactating patients were excluded, as were those with uncontrolled infection or other autoimmune disease. Amplification of TCR beta CDR3 regions used RNA as the template. First-round RT-PCR of the TCR CDR3 relied on the HTBI primer set. TCRdb ran MiXCR on the multiplex PCR reads and lists one entry per CDR3 protein. The data contain fewer than 650,000 distinct CDR3 sequences, 40% to 50% of them seen just once; the ten biggest clones take up around 47%. The TCR comes from an adult woman with Graves' disease, either hyperthyroidism or ophthalmopathy (not recorded which). The chain employs TRBV12-3 or TRBV12-4 and TRBJ1-5; 7 bases map to TRBD1. The specimen was peripheral blood or thyroid tissue (not recorded which). CDR3 bases: TGTGCCAACTACAGGGGACTTAGCAATCAGCCCCAGCATTTT. It codes for CANYRGLSNQPQHF.